This T cell receptor (beta chain) appears in the sequencing data of a study of beta chain features in type 1 diabetes (dated by TCRdb to between 2017 and 2018). Background on the whole study: Mean age, gender distribution, total cell number and subset yield were not different between patients and healthy donors. Across all samples, about 110 million sorted cells were examined, and cell number per subset correlated strongly with RNA yield. The study compared TCRB repertoires of sorted circulating CD4+ T cell subsets between recently diagnosed type 1 diabetes patients and matched healthy donors. Whereas all 30 or so donors provided naive and central memory subsets, regulatory and stem cell-like memory subsets were isolated from just 8 patients and roughly 8 healthy donors. The research as a whole found: Naive, central memory and regulatory TCRB repertoires appeared more similar among patients than among healthy donors. Shorter templates might be favored by PCR, yet because patient and control samples were amplified and corrected together, any such skew would affect both groups equally. Because cDNA rather than genomic DNA was sequenced, highly expressing activated cells could have been over-represented, although no difference in activation and CD3 levels was found between groups. At VDJ recombination sites, patients with type 1 diabetes made fewer insertions and deleted more nucleotides, a pattern implying thymic rearrangement abnormalities. HLA sub-analyses involved small numbers of individuals, so any influence of HLA type on TCRB rearrangement remained unresolved. Type 1 diabetes patients showed a moderate but significant shortening of TCRB CDR3 length in all four CD4+ subsets.

Each donor gave one peripheral blood draw, averaging roughly 100 mL, which was collected into heparinised tubes. A BD FACSAria II was used to sort naive, central memory, regulatory and stem cell-like memory CD4+ T cells with a panel that included CD45RO, CCR7, CD25, CD127, CD95 and CD27. Purity was above 98% for every sorted population. PBMCs were separated immediately by Lymphoprep density gradient centrifugation and were stained directly, without being cultured. So that batch effects would be minimized, each experiment stained and sorted samples in pairs, pairing one healthy donor with one patient. This clone was counted between two and nine times. Its recognized antigen is unknown. No per-base quality is available; no much larger clone lies one base away. The CDR3 goes from the cysteine to the phenylalanine over 14 residues. Only the CDR3 DNA stays, 42 bases, in frame from base 1. From a lookup of the germline V gene, CDR1 and CDR2 are SGHTA and FQGNSA. The junction shows trimming of 1 base on V and 2 bases on J, plus 9 bases between the germline ends.

The entire amount of isolated RNA was reverse transcribed using the High Capacity cDNA Reverse Transcription Kit, so the sequenced TCRB transcripts were expressed ones. Deep immunoSEQ sequencing was applied to naive, central memory and regulatory T cell samples, giving an average of roughly 3.6 million total reads per sample. Sorted cells were lysed in RLT buffer, and RNA was extracted using DNase-treated RNeasy Micro or Mini kits according to cell number. To prevent cross-contamination, each cell subset was processed individually, whereas patient and healthy donor samples were processed jointly. The immunoSEQ multiplex PCR was used to amplify TCRB sequences from cDNA, yielding 87-bp fragments that span the CDR3 region. Amplicons were sequenced on the Illumina HiSeq platform. The original methods were these. Synthetic template baselines were used to correct PCR bias computationally, reads within Hamming distance 2 were collapsed, and singletons that could not be merged were discarded. By aligning reads against IMGT, V, D and J genes, CDR3 length, and insertions or deletions at six rearrangement sites were assigned. Within each subset, clonotype counts were normalized to sorted cell number, after which true diversity and Gini coefficients were computed with the tcR R package. Repertoire sharing was quantified using the overlap coefficient calculated on TCRB nucleotide sequences. As a proxy for the pre-selection repertoire, out-of-frame TCRB sequences from naive cells were analyzed. Sourced from immuneACCESS, this table was stored by TCRdb with only in-frame sequences that have V and J called. A share of the clones is absent; for the studies checked, an unresolved V gene accounts for under half, and the remainder has no known explanation. V, J and clone size derive from that table, while D and trimming were established from the DNA sequence. This sample comprises around 250,000 clones, about 15% of them detected only once. The ten biggest clones cover about 0.019% of the sample.

The receptor was derived from a man aged 25 to 40 with type 1 diabetes. Sample: naive CD4+ T cells from blood. The label giving this sample's cell subset or site can be read as: true naive CD4+ T cells. This receptor chain uses TRBV7-2 and TRBJ2-7, with no confident D gene call. The CDR3 protein is CASSLVVLPYEQYF. The bases read TGTGCCAGCAGCTTAGTTGTCCTCCCCTACGAGCAGTACTTC.